This TCR beta chain was captured by sequencing in a study of T-cell reconstitution after alpha-beta-depleted transplantation in children. Researchers prepared the TCRbeta library using unique molecular identifiers, the study reports. TCRdb called the PCR reads again in MiXCR, with one record for every CDR3 protein. The table has around 450,000 distinct CDR3 sequences, 43% seen once; the top ten hold about 30%. After removal of 7 bases from V and 1 base from J, the junction contained 6 bases not matched to a gene. The germline gives CDR1 SGHRS, CDR2 YFSETQ. The CDR3 runs 14 residues. Sequenced here: PBMCs, sampled before TCRalphabeta/CD19-depleted stem cell transplant. The sequence was collected from a girl aged 2 to 10 with aplastic anemia, due to receive a stem cell transplant. The V gene is TRBV5-1, the J gene TRBJ2-7; 9 bases are shared with TRBD1. The CDR3 region has the DNA TGCGCCAGCGGTACCGGGACAGGGTCCTACGAGCAGTACTTC. Encoded protein: CASGTGTGSYEQYF. Full variable domain (missing parts from reference TRBV5-1 and TRBJ2-7): KAGVTQTPRYLIKTRGQQVTLSCSPISGHRSVSWYQQTPGQGLQFLFEYFSETQRNKGNFPGRFSGRQFSNSRSEMNVSTLELGDSALYLCASGTGTGSYEQYFGPGTRLTVT.